The 17 T cell receptor beta chains below all came from one sample that was sequenced in a study of cytomegalovirus exposure and HLA in healthy donors (TCRdb year 2017). The library was prepared using the immunoSEQ multiplex PCR assay. The multiplex PCR relied on a mix of 60 forward primers for TCR Vbeta segments and 13 reverse primers for TCR Jbeta segments. TCRdb limited this immuneACCESS table to in-frame rearrangements with V and J called. A share of clones is missing; checked studies link under half to unresolved V genes, and the rest is unexplained. The sample table lists about 94,000 clones, 81% of them with a count of one. The top ten constitute 10% of the sample. Material for sequencing was PBMCs. The receptors originated from a human donor in good health.

The J gene is TRBJ1-3, the V gene TRBV5-1; D is undetermined. The CDR3 contains 14 residues. Trimming took 4 bases from V and 0 from J, leaving 8 bases between them. Germline V gene lookup returns CDR1 SGHRS and CDR2 YFSETQ. CDR3: CASSILSSGNTIYF. CDR3 nucleotides: TGCGCCAGCAGCATACTGAGCTCTGGAAACACCATATATTTT. The variable domain in full, completed from reference TRBV5-1 and TRBJ1-3, reads KAGVTQTPRYLIKTRGQQVTLSCSPISGHRSVSWYQQTPGQGLQFLFEYFSETQRNKGNFPGRFSGRQFSNSRSEMNVSTLELGDSALYLCASSILSSGNTIYFGEGSWLTVV.

The chain recombines TRBV2 with TRBJ1-2, with D maybe TRBD1 (5 bases). CDR1 is SNHLY and CDR2 is FYNNEI in the germline V gene. Deletions cut 0 bases from V and 13 bases from J, with 30 bases between. The CDR3 is 18 residues long. The CDR3 nucleotides are TGTGCCAGCAGTGAAGCGGGAGGAGGCCAGGGAAGGTCTGGGGGAGGCACCTTC. This gives the protein CASSEAGGGQGRSGGGTF.

The chain carries TRBV5-1 and TRBJ2-1, with 12 bases fitting TRBD2. V lost 4 bases to trimming and J lost 7 bases; unmatched junction nucleotides: 6. Germline-derived CDR1 and CDR2 are SGHRS and YFSETQ. The CDR3 runs 15 residues. The CDR3 nucleotides read TGCGCCAGCAGCGGAACTAGCGGGGGGTCTAATGAGCAGTTCTTC. Translated: CASSGTSGGSNEQFF.

The chain joins TRBV5-1 to TRBJ1-1; D remains ambiguous. CDR1 SGHRS and CDR2 YFSETQ come from the germline V gene. The CDR3 spans 14 residues. Trimming cost V 1 base and J 4 bases, with 11 bases left between them. The CDR3 is CASSLHRVSTEAFF. CDR3 sequence (DNA): TGCGCCAGCAGCTTGCACCGGGTTTCCACTGAAGCTTTCTTT.

The V call is TRBV6-6, the J call TRBJ2-2, with a tentative D call TRBD1 (5 bases). The V gene's germline CDR1 is MNHNY and CDR2 SVGAGI (reference sequence). The CDR3 consists of 15 residues. Trimming took off 0 bases at V and 6 bases at J, with 11 bases between the two ends. CDR3 sequence: CASSYSMGPPGELFF. In DNA, the CDR3 is TGTGCCAGCAGTTACTCGATGGGGCCCCCCGGGGAGCTGTTTTTT.

This chain joins TRBV19 and TRBJ2-1; TRBD2 might be the D (5 bases). Germline V gene data show CDR1 as LNHDA and CDR2 as SQIVND (reference sequence). The CDR3 has 14 amino acids. The ends were cut back, 2 bases at V and 4 bases at J, with 9 bases in the middle. The CDR3 is CASSINLAYNEQFF. DNA of the CDR3: TGTGCCAGTAGTATAAACCTAGCTTACAATGAGCAGTTCTTC.

This chain uses TRBV10-1 with TRBJ2-3; the match to TRBD2 covers 8 bases. Unmatched junction bases numbered 5, after V lost 0 bases and J lost 6 bases. Germline V CDR1 and CDR2: WNHNN, SYGVQD (reference sequence). There are 15 residues in the CDR3. CDR3: CASSESDPGGDTQYF. The DNA for the CDR3 is TGCGCCAGCAGTGAGTCGGATCCGGGGGGGGATACGCAGTATTTT.

The CDR3 nucleotides read TGTGCCAGCGGACAGGAGTCCAATTCACCCCTCCACTTT. Protein sequence: CASGQESNSPLHF. The V call is TRBV6-4, the J call TRBJ1-6; TRBD1 matches 7 bases. Germline V gene sequence: CDR1 MRHNA, CDR2 SNTAGT. Losses at the gene ends were 8 bases for V and 7 bases for J; bases not matched to a gene: 5. CDR3 length: 13 residues.

The rearrangement joins TRBV7-6 to TRBJ1-5, with a possible D match to TRBD1 (6 bases). Trimming left V 5 bases short and J 2 bases short, with 13 bases between. The CDR3 is 15 amino acids. Germline V CDR1 and CDR2: SGHVS, FNYEAQ. The CDR3 is CASSIGGGGNQPQHF. The CDR3 DNA reads as TGTGCCAGCAGCATAGGGGGGGGAGGCAATCAGCCCCAGCATTTT.

In this sample, this clone turned up a few times. The V gene is TRBV14, the J gene TRBJ2-2; D remains unclear. Germline V CDR1 and CDR2: SGHDN, FVKESK. V lost 1 base to trimming and J lost 6 bases, with 6 bases between them. The CDR3 has 13 residues. CDR3 DNA sequence: TGTGCCAGCAGCCAAGTTCGGGCCGGGGAGCTGTTTTTT. Translation gives CASSQVRAGELFF.

The chain uses TRBV2 and TRBJ2-5; TRBD2 aligns across 7 bases. Germline-derived CDR1 and CDR2 are SNHLY and FYNNEI. After removal of 6 bases from V and 1 base from J, the junction contained 8 bases not matched to a gene. CDR3 length: 15 residues. In DNA, the CDR3 is TGTGCCAGCAGGGACTCCAGGACTAGCCAAGAGACCCAGTACTTC. Amino acid sequence: CASRDSRTSQETQYF.

The genes are TRBV19 and TRBJ1-2; D is ambiguous. This CDR3 has 15 residues. In germline, CDR1 is LNHDA, CDR2 SQIVND (reference sequence). V lost 3 bases, J lost 4 bases, and 15 bases lay in between. CDR3 loop: CASSIPSQTGYGYTF. The CDR3 DNA follows: TGTGCCAGTAGTATTCCGTCCCAAACGGGCTATGGCTACACCTTC. Full variable domain (missing parts from reference TRBV19 and TRBJ1-2): DGGITQSPKYLFRKEGQNVTLSCEQNLNHDAMYWYRQDPGQGLRLIYYSQIVNDFQKGDIAEGYSVSREKKESFPLTVTSAQKNPTAFYLCASSIPSQTGYGYTFGSGTRLTVV.

The chain couples TRBV7-2 to TRBJ2-7, with D hard to call. V lost 3 bases, J lost 3 bases, and 3 bases lay in between. Germline V gene lookup returns CDR1 SGHTA and CDR2 FQGNSA. The CDR3 has 11 residues. In DNA form, the CDR3 reads TGTGCCAGCAGCTTCTTCTACGAGCAGTACTTC. This translates into CASSFFYEQYF.

This chain links TRBV28 with TRBJ1-2, with TRBD1 matching over 10 bases. After removal of 5 bases from V and 8 bases from J, the junction contained 8 bases not matched to a gene. CDR1 is MDHEN, CDR2 SYDVKM, per germline. The CDR3 runs 14 residues. For the CDR3, the DNA is TGTGCCAGCAGTCGTCCCGGACAGGGGGGAGGCTACACCTTC. Its translation: CASSRPGQGGGYTF.

The rearrangement joins TRBV28 to TRBJ2-3, with no clear D. The CDR3 is made up of 15 amino acids. Germline V gives CDR1 MDHEN, CDR2 SYDVKM. V lost 6 bases to trimming and J lost 0 bases, with 13 bases between them. In DNA form, the CDR3 reads TGTGCCAGCAGCCCCCGGTTCCCTAGCACAGATACGCAGTATTTT. Amino acids: CASSPRFPSTDTQYF.

The chain joins TRBV9 to TRBJ2-1; TRBD2 is a possible D gene (5 bases). The CDR3 consists of 13 residues. Germline loops: CDR1 SGDLS, CDR2 YYNGEE. The germline V and J ends were trimmed by 7 bases and 0 bases, with 8 bases remaining between them. The DNA of the CDR3 is TGTGCCAGCCAGCGGAGCTCCTACAATGAGCAGTTCTTC. Translating gives CASQRSSYNEQFF.

The CDR3 DNA reads as TGTGCCAGCAGCGTAGGTCTGGGAGGACCCTACAATGAGCAGTTCTTC. Protein sequence: CASSVGLGGPYNEQFF. The V call is TRBV9, the J call TRBJ2-1; D perhaps matches TRBD2 (6 bases). Germline CDR1 and CDR2: SGDLS and YYNGEE. The CDR3 contains 16 residues. V dropped 0 bases and J dropped 2 bases, with 12 bases sitting between them.